A single TCR beta chain is shown here with its context. The antigen is undetermined. TCRdb re-derived calls from the 5' RACE reads in MiXCR, one entry per CDR3 protein. In the table there are roughly 670,000 distinct CDR3 sequences, around 20% of which are singletons. The sample comes from a study of CD8 T cells in ankylosing spondylitis. Study conclusions and caveats: Reportedly, disease-linked clones are significantly enriched in ankylosing spondylitis patients' matched synovial fluid. Within ankylosing spondylitis blood, a TCR beta motif made up of seven or eight highly homologous variants appeared to be characteristic.

The CDR3 is 15 residues long. The ends were cut back, 0 bases at V and 5 bases at J, with 14 bases in the middle. CDR1 is SGHDT and CDR2 is YYEEEE in the germline V gene. J is TRBJ2-5 and V is TRBV5-6; D unclear. Specimen: blood, either unsorted or a sorted T cell fraction (not recorded which). This sequence originates from a male donor with ankylosing spondylitis. Here the CDR3 reads CASSLVDRVRETQYF. The CDR3 DNA reads TGTGCCAGCAGCTTGGTTGATCGGGTGAGGGAGACCCAGTACTTC. Supplemented by reference TRBV5-6 and TRBJ2-5, the full variable domain reads DAGVTQSPTHLIKTRGQQVTLRCSPKSGHDTVSWYQQALGQGPQFIFQYYEEEERQRGNFPDRFSGHQFPNYSSELNVNALLLGDSALYLCASSLVDRVRETQYFGPGTRLLVL.